This T cell receptor beta chain comes out of a study of cytomegalovirus exposure and HLA in healthy donors. PCR employed 60 Vbeta and 13 Jbeta primers. TCRdb's copy holds only in-frame clones and misses some; the assay was immunoSEQ multiplex PCR. Of fewer than 200,000 clones listed, about 75% are singletons. This clone has a single count. Germline CDR1 is MDHEN and CDR2 is SYDVKM. V was cut by 5 bases and J by 4 bases, with 15 bases left in between. The CDR3 loop spans 15 amino acids. The source material was PBMCs. The chain couples TRBV28 to TRBJ1-3; D possibly corresponds to TRBD1 (6 bases). The TCR originated in a man younger than 35 in good health and CMV-seronegative. The CDR3 DNA reads as TGTGCCAGCAGTCCCTGGGGAGGGGGGGGAAACACCATATATTTT. It translates to CASSPWGGGGNTIYF.